This is a list of T cell receptor beta chains from one sample in a study of blood T cells in healthy people across ages. TCRdb reanalysed the 5' RACE reads using MiXCR and keeps one entry per CDR3 protein. Among about 970,000 distinct CDR3 sequences listed, 45% to 60% were seen once. Sequencing was done on a sample of blood. The receptors stem from a woman aged 60 to 75 in good health. The CDR3 runs from the conserved cysteine through the conserved F or W. A D gene is named only where the DNA matches it firmly. For some rows the clone size is stated as once, few or many, or as a class when expanded; others skip it.

j_call clone_size d_call v_call cdr3_aa cdr3_nt
TRBJ2-5 . . TRBV4-1 CASSQGVRRDGETQYF TGCGCCAGCAGCCAAGGCGTCCGACGGGATGGAGAGACCCAGTACTTC
TRBJ2-5 . . TRBV5-1 CASSLVGGFQETQYF TGCGCCAGCAGCTTGGTAGGGGGTTTCCAAGAGACCCAGTACTTC
TRBJ2-5 . TRBD2 TRBV29-1 CSVEREGRTQYF TGCAGCGTTGAGCGGGAGGGGAGGACCCAGTACTTC
TRBJ2-4 . TRBD2 TRBV20-1 CSALSWTSGSYDIQYF TGCAGTGCCCTCTCCTGGACTAGCGGGAGTTATGACATTCAGTACTTC
TRBJ1-2 few . TRBV7-9 CASSHSGDRTSYTF TGTGCCAGCAGCCACTCCGGCGACAGGACTAGCTACACCTTC
TRBJ1-2 . TRBD1 TRBV20-1 CSAREVRTGGMYGYTF TGCAGTGCTAGAGAGGTTCGGACAGGGGGAATGTATGGCTACACCTTC
TRBJ2-1 . TRBD2 TRBV20-1 CSALLVLAGGAQFF TGCAGTGCACTTCTCGTGCTAGCGGGAGGAGCGCAGTTCTTC
TRBJ2-3 . . TRBV20-1 CSAAARGNTQYF TGCAGTGCTGCGGCAAGGGGAAATACGCAGTATTTT
TRBJ2-1 few TRBD2 TRBV27 CASSLGGRSNEQFF TGTGCCAGCAGTTTAGGCGGGAGGAGCAATGAGCAGTTCTTC
TRBJ2-3 . . TRBV27 CASSFAGASTDTQYF TGTGCCAGCAGTTTTGCGGGTGCTAGCACAGATACGCAGTATTTT
TRBJ1-4 . . TRBV5-8 CASSEGTHEGEKLFF TGTGCCAGCAGCGAAGGGACACACGAGGGTGAAAAACTGTTTTTT
TRBJ2-3 . TRBD2 TRBV27 CASWTGDFGTSGTIDTDTQYF TGTGCCAGCTGGACAGGGGACTTCGGGACTAGCGGAACGATAGACACAGATACGCAGTATTTT
TRBJ1-6 many . TRBV30 CACKRTGDSPLHF TGTGCCTGTAAGAGGACCGGAGATTCACCCCTCCACTTT
TRBJ2-4 . TRBD1 TRBV30 CAWSLRGGLNIQYF TGTGCCTGGAGTCTACGAGGGGGCTTAAACATTCAGTACTTC
TRBJ1-2 few . TRBV20-1 CSAMPGGYTF TGCAGTGCTATGCCGGGTGGCTACACCTTC
TRBJ1-1 . . TRBV20-1 CSAPSVRSNTEAFF TGCAGCGCGCCGAGCGTTAGATCGAACACTGAAGCTTTCTTT
TRBJ2-4 few TRBD1 TRBV4-2 CASSQTADRGGPQYF TGTGCCAGCAGCCAAACCGCGGACAGGGGTGGACCTCAGTACTTC
TRBJ1-6 . TRBD1 TRBV28 CASRLGQANSPLHF TGTGCCAGCAGACTGGGACAGGCGAATTCACCCCTCCACTTT
TRBJ2-7 . TRBD1 TRBV5-1 CASSSTGGVNKQYF TGCGCCAGCAGCTCTACAGGGGGCGTAAATAAGCAGTACTTC
TRBJ2-7 . TRBD2 TRBV6-1 CASILAGVLDEQYF TGTGCCAGCATTTTAGCGGGAGTGCTCGACGAGCAGTACTTC